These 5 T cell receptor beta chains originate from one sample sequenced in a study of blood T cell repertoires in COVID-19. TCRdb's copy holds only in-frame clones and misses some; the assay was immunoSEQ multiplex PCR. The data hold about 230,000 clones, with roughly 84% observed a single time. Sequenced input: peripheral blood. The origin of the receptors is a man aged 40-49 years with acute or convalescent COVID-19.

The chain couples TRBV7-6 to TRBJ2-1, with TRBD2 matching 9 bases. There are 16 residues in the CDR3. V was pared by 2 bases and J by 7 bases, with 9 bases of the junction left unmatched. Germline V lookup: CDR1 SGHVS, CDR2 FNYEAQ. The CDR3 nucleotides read TGTGCCAGCAGCTTAAGAGGGACTAGCCCCTCGAATGAGCAGTTCTTC. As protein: CASSLRGTSPSNEQFF.

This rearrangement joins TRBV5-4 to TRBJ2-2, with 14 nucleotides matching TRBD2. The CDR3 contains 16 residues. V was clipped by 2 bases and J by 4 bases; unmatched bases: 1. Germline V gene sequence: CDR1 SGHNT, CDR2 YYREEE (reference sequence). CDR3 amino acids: CASSFGTSGSTGELFF. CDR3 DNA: TGTGCCAGCAGCTTCGGGACTAGCGGGAGCACCGGGGAGCTGTTTTTT.

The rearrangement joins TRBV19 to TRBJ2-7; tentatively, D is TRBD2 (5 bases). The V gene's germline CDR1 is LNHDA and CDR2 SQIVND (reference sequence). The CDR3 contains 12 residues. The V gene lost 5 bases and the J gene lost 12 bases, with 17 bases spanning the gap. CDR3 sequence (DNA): TGTGCCAGTAGTTCCAGGACTGGAGGTTGGTACTTC. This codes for CASSSRTGGWYF. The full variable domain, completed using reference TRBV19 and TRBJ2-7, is DGGITQSPKYLFRKEGQNVTLSCEQNLNHDAMYWYRQDPGQGLRLIYYSQIVNDFQKGDIAEGYSVSREKKESFPLTVTSAQKNPTAFYLCASSSRTGGWYFGPGTRLTVT.

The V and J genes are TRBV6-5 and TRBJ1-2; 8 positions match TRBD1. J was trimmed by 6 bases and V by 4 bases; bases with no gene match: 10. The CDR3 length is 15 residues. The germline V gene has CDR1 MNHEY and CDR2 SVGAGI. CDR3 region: CASSSDGQGWDGYTF. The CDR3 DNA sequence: TGTGCCAGCAGTTCCGATGGACAGGGCTGGGATGGCTACACCTTC.

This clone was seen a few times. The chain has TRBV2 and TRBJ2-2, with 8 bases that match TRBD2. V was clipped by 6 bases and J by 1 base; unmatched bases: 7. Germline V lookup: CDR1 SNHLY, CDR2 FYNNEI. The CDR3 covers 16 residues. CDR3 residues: CASRRSGSGNTGELFF. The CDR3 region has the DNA TGTGCCAGCAGACGAAGCGGGAGCGGGAACACCGGGGAGCTGTTTTTT.